One and the same sample provided the 29 T cell receptor beta chains below, sequenced in a study of identical twins. Using its own MiXCR run on the 5' RACE reads, TCRdb lists one record per CDR3 protein. The sample includes 700,000 or so distinct CDR3 sequences, approximately 22% of them seen just once. The sample was also linked to a second study, of T cells expressing NK-cell markers.

Input material: PBMCs. The source is a woman aged 18-35 years in good health.

This chain links TRBV15 with TRBJ2-1, with D hard to call. Germline V gene sequence: CDR1 LNHNV, CDR2 YYDKDF (reference sequence). CDR3 length equals 13 residues. V lost 3 bases, J lost 3 bases, and 6 bases lay in between. CDR3 sequence: CATSRAGYNEQFF. The CDR3 DNA reads TGTGCCACCAGCAGGGCAGGCTACAATGAGCAGTTCTTC. Complete variable domain (other parts from reference TRBV15 and TRBJ2-1): DAMVIQNPRYQVTQFGKPVTLSCSQTLNHNVMYWYQQKSSQAPKLLFHYYDKDFNNEADTPDNFQSRRPNTSFCFLDIRSPGLGDTAMYLCATSRAGYNEQFFGPGTRLTVL.

CDR3 coding DNA: TGCAGTGCCCCCGGTGTGAATAGCGCATTCTCCTACAATGAGCAGTTCTTC. This translates into CSAPGVNSAFSYNEQFF. The rearrangement uses TRBV20-1 and TRBJ2-1, with a weak D call TRBD2 (5 bases). The CDR3 sequence is 17 residues long. Trimming shortened V by 6 bases and J by 0 bases, and 21 bases separated the two germline ends. The germline gives CDR1 DFQATT, CDR2 SNEGSKA (reference sequence).

The V and J genes are TRBV7-8 and TRBJ1-1; no reliable D call. Trimming removed 3 bases from V and 1 base from J, with 9 bases in between. Germline V gene sequence: CDR1 SGHVS, CDR2 FQNEAQ. This CDR3 region has 14 residues. The CDR3 DNA reads TGTGCCAGCAGCTTGGTCCGCGAGAACACTGAAGCTTTCTTT. It translates to CASSLVRENTEAFF.

This chain connects TRBV20-1 to TRBJ2-7; D gene ambiguous. V lost 0 bases to trimming and J lost 6 bases, with 15 bases between them. Germline CDR1 is DFQATT and CDR2 is SNEGSKA (reference sequence). This CDR3 spans 14 amino acids. CDR3 coding DNA: TGCAGTGCTAGAGATTTCCGAGCCGGTACCGAGCAGTACTTC. Translating it yields CSARDFRAGTEQYF.

This chain joins TRBV12-3 or TRBV12-4 and TRBJ2-2; TRBD1 agrees at 9 bases. The ends lost 6 bases at V and 5 bases at J; junction bases unmatched: 10. The CDR3 covers 16 residues. This CDR3 reads CASSWVQGALTGELFF. Here the CDR3 DNA reads TGTGCCAGCAGCTGGGTACAGGGGGCTCTTACCGGGGAGCTGTTTTTT.

Only a few counts were recorded for this clonotype. This rearrangement joins TRBV12-3 or TRBV12-4 to TRBJ1-6; TRBD1 is a possible D gene (5 bases). Between the trimmed V and J ends, which lost 3 bases and 7 bases, there was a span of 7 bases. This CDR3 comprises 13 residues. CDR3 DNA sequence: TGTGCCAGCAGTTTTGGGGGAAATTCACCCCTCCACTTT. Amino acid sequence: CASSFGGNSPLHF.

This clonotype was found a few times. The chain combines TRBV5-1 with TRBJ2-6; possible D gene TRBD1, 6 bases. This CDR3 contains 16 residues. The V and J ends lost 4 bases and 0 bases respectively, with 11 bases between them. Germline values: CDR1 SGHRS, CDR2 YFSETQ. As DNA, the CDR3 is TGCGCCAGCAGCCGGGACACGGGCTCTGGGGCCAACGTCCTGACTTTC. Protein: CASSRDTGSGANVLTF. The full variable domain, rest sourced from reference TRBV5-1 and TRBJ2-6, is KAGVTQTPRYLIKTRGQQVTLSCSPISGHRSVSWYQQTPGQGLQFLFEYFSETQRNKGNFPGRFSGRQFSNSRSEMNVSTLELGDSALYLCASSRDTGSGANVLTFGAGSRLTVL.

This clonotype was seen a handful of times. V usage is TRBV20-1 and J usage is TRBJ2-1; 8 nucleotides align to TRBD2. Germline V CDR1 and CDR2: DFQATT, SNEGSKA (reference sequence). CDR3 length: 13 residues. After removal of 8 bases from V and 6 bases from J, the junction contained 9 bases not matched to a gene. CDR3: CSPSGRVRNEQFF. The CDR3 nucleotides read TGCAGTCCAAGCGGGAGAGTGCGCAATGAGCAGTTCTTC.

This clonotype occurred a few times. The chain has TRBV20-1 and TRBJ2-2; D gene uncertain. There are 14 residues in the CDR3. Germline-derived CDR1 and CDR2 are DFQATT and SNEGSKA (reference sequence). Trimming took 4 bases from V and 5 from J, leaving 14 bases between them. The CDR3 DNA reads as TGCAGTGCTAAGGGATATGGAGTGACCGGGGAGCTGTTTTTT. This gives the protein CSAKGYGVTGELFF.

The chain employs TRBV20-1 and TRBJ2-7, with 10 bases lining up with TRBD2. V shed 4 bases, J shed 4 bases, and the junction held 4 bases outside the gene matches. The CDR3 extends over 13 amino acids. Germline loops: CDR1 DFQATT, CDR2 SNEGSKA (reference sequence). The CDR3 sequence is CSATSGSGYEQYF. The CDR3 nucleotides read TGCAGTGCTACTAGCGGGAGTGGGTACGAGCAGTACTTC.

The V gene is TRBV6-1, the J gene TRBJ2-5, with 7 bases fitting TRBD2. Germline V gene sequence: CDR1 MNHNS, CDR2 SASEGT. V shed 6 bases, J shed 5 bases, and the junction held 6 bases outside the gene matches. The CDR3 extends over 13 amino acids. CDR3 region: CASRAGVRETQYF. The DNA of the CDR3 is TGTGCCAGCAGGGCGGGGGTTAGGGAGACCCAGTACTTC.

This chain uses TRBV5-1 with TRBJ2-7; 7 bases match TRBD2. Trimming took 4 bases from V and 2 from J; bases not matched to a gene: 9. Looked up from germline, CDR1 is SGHRS and CDR2 is YFSETQ. The CDR3 runs to 15 residues. The CDR3 region is CASSTLAFLPYEQYF. In DNA form, the CDR3 reads TGCGCCAGCAGCACACTAGCGTTCCTACCCTACGAGCAGTACTTC.

V gene TRBV29-1 combines with J gene TRBJ2-5; no clear D gene. Germline V lookup: CDR1 SQVTM, CDR2 ANQGSEA. Trimming shortened V by 0 bases and J by 0 bases, and 14 bases separated the two germline ends. The CDR3 extends over 16 amino acids. The CDR3 DNA reads as TGCAGCGTTGAAGATCCGGTCGGCAGACACCAAGAGACCCAGTACTTC. Its protein is CSVEDPVGRHQETQYF.

This clonotype was seen more than once but under ten times. J is TRBJ2-3 and V is TRBV4-2, with a tentative D call TRBD2 (5 bases). The length of the CDR3 is 18 residues. Germline CDR1 and CDR2: LGHNA and YNFKEQ. Trimming stripped 1 base from V and 1 base from J, with 18 bases between. CDR3 DNA: TGTGCCAGCAGCCAAGCCCCCTCGTTGGTCGGGGGCACAGATACGCAGTATTTT. Its translation is CASSQAPSLVGGTDTQYF.

The J gene is TRBJ2-1, the V gene TRBV29-1; D gene unclear. V lost 8 bases and J 5 bases, leaving 13 bases between the germline ends. The CDR3 is made up of 12 amino acids. Germline lookup yields CDR1 SQVTM and CDR2 ANQGSEA. CDR3 in DNA: TGCAGCTCAGGTCAGAAGAACAATGAGCAGTTCTTC. Its translation: CSSGQKNNEQFF.

Here the CDR3 DNA reads TGTGCCATCAGTGAGACGCTAATGGTGTCCAAAAACATTCAGTACTTC. Translating it yields CAISETLMVSKNIQYF. V and J are TRBV10-3 and TRBJ2-4; D call uncertain. The germline V and J ends were trimmed by 2 bases and 2 bases, with 13 bases remaining between them. Looked up from germline, CDR1 is ENHRY and CDR2 is SYGVKD. The CDR3 is 16 residues long.

The chain joins TRBV20-1 to TRBJ2-4; no firm D call. CDR1 and CDR2 (germline): DFQATT, SNEGSKA (reference sequence). V was cut by 5 bases and J by 12 bases, with 17 bases left in between. CDR3 length: 12 amino acids. CDR3 sequence reads: CSAPSFGLDQYF. CDR3 in DNA: TGCAGTGCTCCCTCCTTTGGGTTGGATCAGTACTTC.

The gene calls are TRBV7-2 and TRBJ1-1; D unresolved. CDR1 and CDR2 from the germline V gene are SGHTA and FQGNSA. The CDR3 has 13 amino acids. Trimming shortened V by 3 bases and J by 4 bases, and 9 bases separated the two germline ends. The CDR3 reads CASSLLRITEAFF. DNA of the CDR3: TGTGCCAGCAGCTTGCTCCGAATCACTGAAGCTTTCTTT.

This clonotype was recorded a few times. The chain joins TRBV6-5 to TRBJ2-1, with TRBD2 matching 11 bases. The CDR3 totals 15 residues. CDR1 is MNHEY and CDR2 is SVGAGI in the germline V gene. V gave up 5 bases and J gave up 6 bases; unmatched junction bases: 6. The CDR3 DNA follows: TGTGCCAGCAGTCACCTAGCGGGAGGTTTCAATGAGCAGTTCTTC. Amino acid sequence: CASSHLAGGFNEQFF.

This clonotype was counted a few times. The chain has TRBV9 and TRBJ2-7, with 8 bases matching TRBD1. CDR3 length: 15 residues. Germline CDR1 SGDLS, CDR2 YYNGEE. V shed 4 bases, J shed 6 bases, and the junction held 12 bases outside the gene matches. As DNA, the CDR3 is TGTGCCAGCAGCTCCCGGGGGCAGGGGGCAGGCGAGCAGTACTTC. This translates into CASSSRGQGAGEQYF.

Comments on this clonotype: A clone one base away is much larger, so this may be a read error. The chain has TRBV2 and TRBJ1-1; D remains unclear. Per the germline V gene, CDR1 is SNHLY and CDR2 is FYNNEI. Trimming cost V 3 bases and J 5 bases, with 4 bases left between them. The CDR3 has 11 residues. For the CDR3, the DNA is TGTGCCAGCAGTGAGGAAACTGAAGCTTTCTTT. Its translation is CASSEETEAFF.

The chain has TRBV12-3 or TRBV12-4 and TRBJ2-5; 8 bases line up with TRBD1. CDR3 length: 17 amino acids. Germline trimming cut 8 bases from V and 5 bases from J; bases unmatched to any gene: 19. CDR3 protein: CASVLAMNRGYGETQYF. The CDR3 region has the DNA TGTGCCAGCGTGTTGGCGATGAACAGGGGGTATGGGGAGACCCAGTACTTC.

The J gene is TRBJ1-1, the V gene TRBV27; D call uncertain. V shed 8 bases and J shed 5 bases, with 18 bases lying between them. Germline lookup yields CDR1 MNHEY and CDR2 SMNVEV (reference sequence). The length of the CDR3 is 14 residues. The CDR3 DNA sequence: TGTGCCAGCCGTGTCCGGGCCTCGGGGACTGAAGCTTTCTTT. Its translation is CASRVRASGTEAFF.

This clonotype appeared a few times. V is TRBV29-1 and J is TRBJ2-1; D possibly corresponds to TRBD2 (6 bases). V was cut by 5 bases and J by 9 bases, with 17 bases left in between. The germline CDR1 and CDR2 sequences are SQVTM and ANQGSEA. The CDR3 is 13 residues long. CDR3 bases: TGCAGCGTTCGCGCGGGGCCGGCACGTGAGCAGTTCTTC. Translating gives CSVRAGPAREQFF.

This clonotype was seen a handful of times. The genes are TRBV5-8 and TRBJ1-1; the D is unclear. This CDR3 contains 14 residues. V was shortened by 0 bases and J by 4 bases, with 10 bases between the two germline ends. Germline assignment: CDR1 SGHTS and CDR2 YDEGEE. DNA for the CDR3: TGTGCCAGCAGCTTGGGTCTAGAGAGCACTGAAGCTTTCTTT. Its translation: CASSLGLESTEAFF.

A few counts support this clonotype. J is TRBJ2-1 and V is TRBV7-2; a weak D match, TRBD2 (6 bases). CDR3 size: 17 residues. The germline V and J ends were trimmed by 5 bases and 6 bases, with 23 bases remaining between them. Germline V lookup: CDR1 SGHTA, CDR2 FQGNSA. CDR3 DNA sequence: TGTGCCAGCAGCACCGGCCCGTGGGAGGATGGGGGCAATGAGCAGTTCTTC. Translation gives CASSTGPWEDGGNEQFF.

In the case of this clonotype: Since a much larger clone is just one base distant, this may be a read error. The rearrangement links TRBV10-1 to TRBJ2-1; D call uncertain. Trimming took off 4 bases at V and 12 bases at J, with 19 bases between the two ends. Per the germline V gene, CDR1 is WNHNN and CDR2 is SYGVQD (reference sequence). The CDR3 spans 14 residues. CDR3 residues: CASSGSSLVPRQFF. CDR3 DNA sequence: TGCGCCAGCAGTGGTTCCTCCTTGGTTCCGAGGCAGTTCTTC.

This clonotype was seen only once. Because the CDR3's place on the DNA is in doubt, the DNA is left out and the CDR3 is given as listed by TCRdb. The rearrangement uses TRBV7-2 and TRBJ2-5; no DNA check was done on the table's D call, TRBD2. CDR1 SGHTA and CDR2 FQGNSA come from the germline V gene. 15 amino acids form the CDR3, both terminal residues included. Here the CDR3 reads CASSSSGRVPETQYF.

There are a few counts of this clonotype. The chain carries TRBV5-6 and TRBJ2-2; D is uncertain. The ends were cut back, 2 bases at V and 5 bases at J, with 10 bases in the middle. CDR3 length: 14 residues. CDR1 SGHDT and CDR2 YYEEEE come from the germline V gene. The CDR3 DNA reads as TGTGCCAGCAGCTTAGGTTTCGGGACCGGGGAGCTGTTTTTT. Translation: CASSLGFGTGELFF.